One sample yielded the 21 T cell receptor beta chains listed below, sequenced in a study of T-cell reconstitution after alpha-beta-depleted transplantation in children. Preparation of the TCRbeta library was carried out with unique molecular identifiers. One entry per CDR3 protein, called by TCRdb with MiXCR from the PCR reads. The sample has roughly 300,000 distinct CDR3 sequences; 9.5% to 13% are singletons. The input for sequencing was peripheral blood, taken 180 days after TCRalphabeta/CD19-depleted stem cell transplant. The receptors stem from a male patient aged 2-15 years who had a stem cell transplant for chronic granulomatous disease, so the T cells may come from the graft donor.

This clonotype was seen repeatedly, ten times or more. The chain uses TRBV7-9 and TRBJ2-3; D is unresolved. CDR1 and CDR2 from the germline V gene are SEHNR and FQNEAQ (reference sequence). CDR3 length equals 15 residues. V lost 5 bases, J lost 2 bases, and 14 bases lay in between. CDR3 bases: TGTGCCAGCAGCCTTTTCTGGGGTTCCACAGATACGCAGTATTTT. Its translation: CASSLFWGSTDTQYF.

Many counts were recorded for this clonotype. The chain employs TRBV9 and TRBJ1-5, with D possibly matching TRBD1 (5 bases). Trimming removed 0 bases at V and 2 bases at J, with 9 bases between. Germline assignment: CDR1 SGDLS and CDR2 YYNGEE. The CDR3 is made up of 15 amino acids. CDR3: CASSVGGSGNQPQHF. In DNA, the CDR3 is TGTGCCAGCAGCGTAGGGGGGTCTGGCAATCAGCCCCAGCATTTT.

This clonotype was recorded at least ten times. The chain couples TRBV7-2 to TRBJ1-6, with a possible D match to TRBD1 (6 bases). CDR1 and CDR2 from the germline V gene are SGHTA and FQGNSA. The CDR3 loop spans 16 amino acids. V lost 5 bases to trimming and J lost 10 bases, with 21 bases between them. For the CDR3, the DNA is TGTGCCAGCAGCCTTGGACCCCCAGGGGTTTTATCACCCCTCCACTTT. This gives the protein CASSLGPPGVLSPLHF.

The chain joins TRBV6-1 to TRBJ2-2, with 15 positions matching TRBD2. After removal of 7 bases from V and 5 bases from J, the junction contained 5 bases not matched to a gene. Per germline, CDR1 MNHNS and CDR2 SASEGT. The CDR3 covers 16 residues. CDR3 sequence: CASTGLAGGRTGELFF. CDR3 nucleotide sequence: TGTGCCAGCACGGGACTAGCGGGAGGAAGGACCGGGGAGCTGTTTTTT.

Turning to this clonotype: A much larger clone sits a single nucleotide away, making a read error possible. The chain links TRBV20-1 to TRBJ1-1; D remains unclear. CDR1 DFQATT and CDR2 SNEGSKA come from the germline V gene (reference sequence). V was trimmed by 1 base and J by 5 bases, leaving 14 bases between them. The length of the CDR3 is 14 residues. CDR3 in DNA: TGCAGTGCTAGAGCTTACGGCTCATGGACTGAAGCTTTCTTT. It is translated as CSARAYGSWTEAFF.

This clonotype has a count of ten or more. The V gene is TRBV10-3, the J gene TRBJ2-7; the D call may be TRBD1 or TRBD2 (6 bases each). This CDR3 has 12 residues. V lost 10 bases and J lost 5, with 15 bases in between. Per germline, CDR1 ENHRY and CDR2 SYGVKD. Here the CDR3 DNA reads TGTGCCACCCGAGGGGGGAGCGACGAGCAGTACTTC. Residues: CATRGGSDEQYF.

This clonotype was observed many times. V gene TRBV6-2 or TRBV6-3 combines with J gene TRBJ2-1; D tentatively reads TRBD1 or TRBD2 (5 bases each). Per germline, CDR1 MNHEY and CDR2 SVGEGT. With 8 bases removed from V and 7 bases from J, the gap between germline ends came to 15 bases. The CDR3 sequence is 13 residues long. The chain's CDR3 is CASGQFGGNEQFF. The DNA of the CDR3 is TGTGCCAGCGGCCAGTTTGGGGGTAATGAGCAGTTCTTC.

This clonotype has ten or more counts. The CDR3 spells CASSYSMDTGELFF. DNA for the CDR3: TGTGCCAGCAGTTACTCGATGGACACCGGGGAGCTGTTTTTT. The chain has TRBV6-2 or TRBV6-3 and TRBJ2-2; D call uncertain. The CDR3 is 14 amino acids. Germline V CDR1 and CDR2: MNHEY, SVGEGT. Trimming pared 0 bases from V and 3 bases from J, leaving 5 bases between.

Comments on this clonotype: This may be a read error: a much more frequent sequence differs by one nucleotide. This likely comes from a read error, as the CDR3 has no conserved phenylalanine or tryptophan at its end. The chain couples TRBV29-1 to TRBJ2-1; TRBD2 matches at 9 bases. The length of the CDR3 is 17 residues. Unmatched junction bases numbered 15, after V lost 4 bases and J lost 5 bases. CDR1 SQVTM and CDR2 ANQGSEA come from the germline V gene. The DNA of the CDR3 is TGCAGCGTTGCCCCCCGGCTAGCGGGACGTCAGAACAATGAGCAGTTCTCC. Translation: CSVAPRLAGRQNNEQFS.

Many counts were recorded for this clonotype. The chain links TRBV20-1 to TRBJ2-3; a possible D gene is TRBD2 (6 bases). Germline V CDR1 and CDR2: DFQATT, SNEGSKA (reference sequence). Trimming removed 6 bases at V and 2 bases at J, with 6 bases between. The CDR3 is 11 residues long. CDR3 amino acids: CSAGLTDTQYF. CDR3 sequence (DNA): TGCAGTGCGGGACTCACAGATACGCAGTATTTT.

V and J are TRBV7-9 and TRBJ1-4; TRBD1 agrees at 11 bases. Trimming removed 5 bases from V and 6 bases from J; junction bases left unmatched: 5. The germline V gene has CDR1 SEHNR and CDR2 FQNEAQ (reference sequence). The CDR3 extends over 15 amino acids. CDR3 bases: TGTGCCAGCAGCCGGTCGGGACAGGGGGATGAAAAACTGTTTTTT. Translation: CASSRSGQGDEKLFF.

To note about this clonotype: One base away lies a much larger clone, so this may be a sequencing read error. The genes are TRBV12-3 or TRBV12-4 and TRBJ2-4; D call uncertain. The CDR3 loop spans 14 amino acids. The DNA of the CDR3 is TGTGCCAGCATTTTATCGCTAGGCAAAAACATTCAGTACTTC. Its translation: CASILSLGKNIQYF.

V gene TRBV14 combines with J gene TRBJ2-3; a weak D match, TRBD2 (5 bases). This CDR3 has 14 amino acids. Trimming pared 0 bases from V and 6 bases from J, leaving 10 bases between. CDR1 is SGHDN, CDR2 FVKESK, per germline. CDR3 region: CASSQDPSRDTQYF. In DNA, the CDR3 is TGTGCCAGCAGCCAAGACCCTAGCAGGGATACGCAGTATTTT.

This clonotype was observed at least ten times. The chain links TRBV20-1 to TRBJ2-4, with TRBD1 matching 7 bases. The germline V gene encodes CDR1 DFQATT and CDR2 SNEGSKA (reference sequence). With V trimmed by 6 bases and J by 0 bases, 11 bases remained unmatched. The CDR3 contains 16 residues. The CDR3 reads CSAIQRGPLAKNIQYF. The CDR3 DNA follows: TGCAGTGCGATCCAAAGGGGGCCCCTAGCCAAAAACATTCAGTACTTC.

The chain has TRBV21-1 and TRBJ2-4; the table names TRBD1, a call not compared with the DNA. TRBV21-1 is a recognized pseudogene. The CDR3 runs 14 residues. CDR3 sequence (DNA): TGTGCCAGCACGACAGGAGCCACCAAAAACATTCAGTACTTC. Encoded protein: CASTTGATKNIQYF.

The gene calls are TRBV13 and TRBJ2-1; tentative D call: TRBD2 (6 bases). V shed 5 bases and J shed 6 bases, with 17 bases lying between them. Germline V gene data show CDR1 as PRHDT and CDR2 as FYEKMQ (reference sequence). The CDR3 spans 15 residues. The CDR3 DNA sequence: TGTGCCAGCAGCGGTGGCGGGGTTACCTCCAATGAGCAGTTCTTC. Translating gives CASSGGGVTSNEQFF.

This clonotype was counted ten times or more. The CDR3 sequence: CASSGERVTDTQYF. For the CDR3, the DNA is TGTGCCAGCAGCGGGGAGCGGGTCACAGATACGCAGTATTTT. This chain uses TRBV9 with TRBJ2-3; TRBD2 might be the D (6 bases). The germline gives CDR1 SGDLS, CDR2 YYNGEE. The CDR3 is 14 residues long. Between the trimmed V and J ends, which lost 3 bases and 2 bases, there was a span of 10 bases. Full variable domain (rest looked up from reference TRBV9 and TRBJ2-3): DSGVTQTPKHLITATGQRVTLRCSPRSGDLSVYWYQQSLDQGLQFLIQYYNGEERAKGNILERFSAQQFPDLHSELNLSSLELGDSALYFCASSGERVTDTQYFGPGTRLTVL.

About this clonotype itself: A single base separates this from a much larger clone, so it may be a read error. The J gene is TRBJ1-5, the V gene TRBV7-8; TRBD1 is a possible D gene (6 bases). CDR1 is SGHVS and CDR2 is FQNEAQ in the germline V gene. The CDR3 totals 16 residues. CDR3 loop: CASSFHRVNYNQPQPF. CDR3 nucleotides: TGTGCCAGCAGCTTTCACAGGGTTAATTACAATCAGCCCCAGCCTTTT.

This clonotype has at least ten counts. The rearrangement links TRBV5-1 to TRBJ2-5, with D hard to call. Germline V gene lookup returns CDR1 SGHRS and CDR2 YFSETQ. The CDR3 loop spans 14 amino acids. Between the trimmed V and J ends, which lost 0 bases and 1 base, there was a span of 7 bases. CDR3 coding DNA: TGCGCCAGCAGCTTGGCTCGGGTCCAAGAGACCCAGTACTTC. Its protein product is CASSLARVQETQYF.

The sample holds many counts of this clonotype. V usage is TRBV5-1 and J usage is TRBJ2-1; D unresolved. The germline gives CDR1 SGHRS, CDR2 YFSETQ. This CDR3 region has 13 residues. The V and J ends lost 4 bases and 3 bases respectively, with 8 bases between them. CDR3 sequence reads: CASSRDGYNEQFF. The CDR3 bases are TGCGCCAGCAGCCGCGACGGCTACAATGAGCAGTTCTTC.

This clonotype was detected ten times or more. The CDR3 DNA follows: TGTGCCATCAGTGAACGGCGGGGGGTTACCTACGAGCAGTACTTC. This sequence encodes CAISERRGVTYEQYF. The genes are TRBV10-3 and TRBJ2-7, with 8 bases fitting TRBD2. The germline V gene has CDR1 ENHRY and CDR2 SYGVKD. Trimming cost V 3 bases and J 2 bases; bases outside gene matches: 6. The CDR3 is 15 amino acids.